This T cell receptor (beta chain) was recovered during a study of shared clonotypes between healthy human individuals. About the study: Contributing individuals were two females and three males aged 18 to 49.

A note on this clone: The antigen remains undetermined.

Per germline, CDR1 MNHNS and CDR2 SASEGT. Deletions cut 6 bases from V and 7 bases from J, with 15 bases between. The CDR3 length is 14 residues. General study results and limits: Blood was the only sampled material, and tissue repertoires likely differ. Generation of non-shared clonotypes was less probable than generation of clonotypes shared by all four donors.

Sequencing was performed with immunoSEQ multiplex PCR; in TCRdb, only in-frame clones are kept and a portion is missing. The data show approximately 2,200,000 clones, about 92% seen once. CD45RO-negative CD8 cells positively selected for CCR7 made up the naive population, which excluded terminally differentiated effector memory CD45RA+ cells. The receptor was derived from a man between 18 and 29 years old in good health. Some clones in this sample may be carry-over from other donors' samples. The chain carries TRBV6-1 and TRBJ1-4; D possibly corresponds to TRBD1 (6 bases). The specimen sequenced was naive CD8+ T cells from PBMCs. The CDR3 sequence is CASRDPNRVEKLFF. Here the CDR3 DNA reads TGTGCCAGCAGGGACCCAAACAGGGTTGAAAAACTGTTTTTT.